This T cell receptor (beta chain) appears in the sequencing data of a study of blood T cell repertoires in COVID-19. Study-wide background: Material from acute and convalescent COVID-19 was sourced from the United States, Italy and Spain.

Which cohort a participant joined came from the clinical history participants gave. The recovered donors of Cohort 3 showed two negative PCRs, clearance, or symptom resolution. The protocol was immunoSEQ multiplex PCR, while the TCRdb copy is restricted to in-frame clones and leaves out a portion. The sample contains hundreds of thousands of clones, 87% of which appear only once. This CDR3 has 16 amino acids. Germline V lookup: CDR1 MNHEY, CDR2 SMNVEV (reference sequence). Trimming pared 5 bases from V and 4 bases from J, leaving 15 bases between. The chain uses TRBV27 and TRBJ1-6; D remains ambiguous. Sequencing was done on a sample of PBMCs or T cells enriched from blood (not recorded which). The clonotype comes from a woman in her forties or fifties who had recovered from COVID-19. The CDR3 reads CASSPILSQYNSPLHF. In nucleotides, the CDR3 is TGTGCCAGCAGTCCGATATTATCCCAGTATAATTCACCCCTCCACTTT.